This TCR beta chain was sequenced during a study of cytomegalovirus exposure and HLA in healthy donors. At the level of the study: The study placed around 80% of its roughly 400 genotyped donors in the Caucasian-associated ancestry cluster.

V was shortened by 6 bases and J by 0 bases, with 15 bases between the two germline ends. CDR1 is SGDLS and CDR2 is YYNGEE in the germline V gene. This CDR3 comprises 15 residues. Healthy individuals who donated bone marrow served as the donors. Study outcomes and limitations: Later on, an analysis tied 15,000 to 20,000 TCR beta sequences to HLA alleles at 0.05 false discovery rate.

The PCR ran on 60 Vbeta and 13 Jbeta primers. The table came from immunoSEQ multiplex PCR; TCRdb's copy has only in-frame clones and leaves some out. The repertoire includes fewer than 110,000 clones, around 80% of them detected once, and about 9.3% sits in the top ten. As concerns this clone: What it binds is unknown.

The chain is built from TRBV9 and TRBJ1-1; D possibly corresponds to TRBD1 (6 bases). The TCR originated in a woman under 30 in good health and CMV-seropositive. The sample comprised PBMCs. The CDR3 DNA sequence: TGTGCCAGCATCACGGACAGTTTGATGAACACTGAAGCTTTCTTT. Its translation: CASITDSLMNTEAFF.